Shown below are 22 T cell receptor beta chains from a single sample sequenced in a study of cytomegalovirus exposure and HLA in healthy donors. Use of 60 Vbeta and 13 Jbeta primers characterized the PCR. Sequenced by immunoSEQ multiplex PCR; TCRdb stores in-frame clones only, minus some. The sample records about 130,000 clones, 80% being singletons. Sequencing was done on a sample of PBMCs. These TCRs come from a woman between 35 and 50 years old in good health and CMV-seronegative.

The chain joins TRBV18 to TRBJ1-1; 7 bases map to TRBD1. Per the germline V gene, CDR1 is KGHSH and CDR2 is LQKENI. The V and J ends lost 8 bases and 8 bases, in that order; junction bases with no gene match: 11. The CDR3 spans 13 residues. CDR3 sequence reads: CASLQGVSGEAFF. The CDR3 region has the DNA TGTGCCAGCCTTCAGGGGGTTTCGGGGGAAGCTTTCTTT.

The gene calls are TRBV6-5 and TRBJ1-1; unclear D gene. Per germline, CDR1 MNHEY and CDR2 SVGAGI. Trimming cost V 5 bases and J 2 bases, with 6 bases left between them. This CDR3 is 12 amino acids long. This chain's CDR3 is CASSEANTEAFF. The CDR3 DNA reads as TGTGCCAGCAGTGAGGCTAACACTGAAGCTTTCTTT.

The V gene is TRBV19, the J gene TRBJ2-7, with 9 bases aligning to TRBD1. Germline CDR1 reads LNHDA; CDR2 reads SQIVND (reference sequence). The CDR3 sequence is 15 residues long. V lost 7 bases, J lost 5 bases, and 12 bases stayed unmatched. The CDR3 loop is CASKGPGQGLNEQYF. CDR3 nucleotide sequence: TGTGCCAGTAAGGGACCGGGACAGGGTTTAAACGAGCAGTACTTC.

This rearrangement joins TRBV7-2 to TRBJ1-5, with D maybe TRBD1 (6 bases). The CDR3 contains 17 residues. Looked up from germline, CDR1 is SGHTA and CDR2 is FQGNSA. Trimming took 0 bases from V and 1 from J, leaving 13 bases between them. The CDR3 bases are TGTGCCAGCAGCTTAGCGGGTGGGGGCTGGAGCAATCAGCCCCAGCATTTT. It specifies CASSLAGGGWSNQPQHF.

Comment on this clone: Germline is not matched at one junction end, which may reflect a read error. V gene TRBV6-5 combines with J gene TRBJ1-5; no reliable D call. The germline V gene has CDR1 MNHEY and CDR2 SVGAGI. This CDR3 has 15 amino acids. CDR3 sequence (DNA): TGTTCCAGCAGCCCCCCGGGGTGGGGCAATCAGCCCCAGCATTTT. Its translation is CSSSPPGWGNQPQHF.

Only a few counts were recorded for this clone. The V and J genes are TRBV13 and TRBJ1-3; TRBD1 is a possible D gene (5 bases). Trimming shortened V by 5 bases and J by 0 bases, and 14 bases separated the two germline ends. In germline, CDR1 is PRHDT, CDR2 FYEKMQ (reference sequence). The CDR3 contains 16 residues. CDR3: CASSTYGGSSGNTIYF. The CDR3 DNA reads as TGTGCCAGCAGCACCTACGGGGGGTCCTCTGGAAACACCATATATTTT.

The rearrangement uses TRBV5-1 and TRBJ2-2, with TRBD1 matching over 7 bases. There are 16 residues in the CDR3. The V and J ends lost 4 bases and 1 base, in that order; junction bases with no gene match: 7. Germline CDR1 and CDR2: SGHRS and YFSETQ. The CDR3 nucleotides read TGCGCCAGCAGCCGTCTTAGGGGGCGGAACACCGGGGAGCTGTTTTTT. Protein sequence: CASSRLRGRNTGELFF.

The V gene is TRBV2, the J gene TRBJ1-1; 8 nucleotides line up with TRBD1. The CDR3 consists of 16 residues. The V gene end was trimmed by 5 bases and the J gene end by 1 base; junction bases not matched to a gene: 9. CDR1 and CDR2 from the germline V gene are SNHLY and FYNNEI. This chain's CDR3 is CASSPTRTGQNTEAFF. CDR3 DNA: TGTGCCAGCAGTCCGACGCGGACAGGGCAGAACACTGAAGCTTTCTTT. The full variable domain, its missing parts supplied by reference TRBV2 and TRBJ1-1, is EPEVTQTPSHQVTQMGQEVILRCVPISNHLYFYWYRQILGQKVEFLVSFYNNEISEKSEIFDDQFSVERPDGSNFTLKIRSTKLEDSAMYFCASSPTRTGQNTEAFFGQGTRLTVV.

The chain uses TRBV6-1 and TRBJ2-3, with 7 bases matching TRBD2. Germline CDR1 is MNHNS and CDR2 is SASEGT. The CDR3 extends over 14 amino acids. The trim removed 5 bases at V and 8 bases at J, leaving 10 bases unmatched. The CDR3 is CASSLDLTSPTQYF. The CDR3 nucleotides are TGTGCCAGCAGTCTCGACCTGACTAGCCCTACGCAGTATTTT.

The chain couples TRBV11-2 to TRBJ1-1, with 9 bases fitting TRBD1. This CDR3 comprises 15 residues. With 4 bases clipped from V and 6 bases from J, the junction kept 9 bases outside the gene matches. The germline CDR1 and CDR2 sequences are SGHAT and FQNNGV. CDR3 DNA: TGTGCCAGCAGCTCTACTAGGGGGACAGGGTCTGAAGCTTTCTTT. Its protein product is CASSSTRGTGSEAFF.

This sequence joins TRBV5-1 and TRBJ2-1; 10 positions agree with TRBD2. J gave up 8 bases and V 2 bases, and 4 bases lay outside the gene matches. This CDR3 region has 14 residues. Germline CDR1 is SGHRS and CDR2 is YFSETQ. CDR3 DNA: TGCGCCAGCAGCTTCACTAGCGGGATAGATGAGCAGTTCTTC. Residues: CASSFTSGIDEQFF.

The V call is TRBV5-6, the J call TRBJ1-4, with TRBD1 identical over 7 bases. CDR1 and CDR2 (germline): SGHDT, YYEEEE. Trimming at V came to 4 bases and at J to 5 bases, leaving 8 bases not matched to a gene. The CDR3 length is 15 residues. This CDR3 is CASSVRDSQNEKLFF. The CDR3, as DNA: TGTGCCAGCAGCGTCCGGGACAGTCAGAATGAAAAACTGTTTTTT.

The chain joins TRBV6-1 to TRBJ1-1, with 9 bases matching TRBD1. The germline V gene has CDR1 MNHNS and CDR2 SASEGT. CDR3 size: 14 residues. The V gene end was trimmed by 5 bases and the J gene end by 6 bases; junction bases not matched to a gene: 7. The CDR3 DNA reads as TGTGCCAGCAGTACGTCCCGGGACAGGGCTGAAGCTTTCTTT. It yields the protein CASSTSRDRAEAFF.

Of note for this clone: Other DNA sequences of this sample code for an identical CDR3. V and J are TRBV6-6 and TRBJ2-2; D possibly corresponds to TRBD2 (5 bases). V shed 0 bases and J shed 3 bases, with 5 bases lying between them. The CDR3 sequence is 14 residues long. The germline V gene encodes CDR1 MNHNY and CDR2 SVGAGI (reference sequence). CDR3 region: CASSYSRDTGELFF. Here the CDR3 DNA reads TGTGCCAGCAGTTACTCGCGGGACACCGGGGAGCTGTTTTTT.

The chain is built from TRBV18 and TRBJ1-1; 7 nucleotides match TRBD1. This CDR3 region has 14 residues. The germline V gene encodes CDR1 KGHSH and CDR2 LQKENI. J was trimmed by 1 base and V by 6 bases; bases with no gene match: 5. In DNA, the CDR3 is TGTGCCAGCTCGGCGGGACAGACGAACACTGAAGCTTTCTTT. Translation gives CASSAGQTNTEAFF.

The genes are TRBV14 and TRBJ1-2, with 9 bases lining up with TRBD1. The germline gives CDR1 SGHDN, CDR2 FVKESK. The CDR3 has 14 amino acids. V lost 4 bases and J lost 4; bases outside the gene matches: 4. The CDR3 spells CASSPTGGSYGYTF. In DNA form, the CDR3 reads TGTGCCAGCAGCCCCACAGGGGGCAGCTATGGCTACACCTTC.

The rearrangement uses TRBV4-2 and TRBJ1-2, with unresolved D. This CDR3 is 16 amino acids long. Trimming shortened V by 0 bases and J by 3 bases, and 14 bases separated the two germline ends. CDR1 and CDR2 (germline): LGHNA, YNFKEQ. CDR3 coding DNA: TGTGCCAGCAGCCAAGATCGGGAGGGTTTGGACTATGGCTACACCTTC. It yields the protein CASSQDREGLDYGYTF.

This clone has only a few counts. V is TRBV19 and J is TRBJ1-5; D is undetermined. Trimming shortened V by 6 bases and J by 7 bases, and 13 bases separated the two germline ends. From germline, CDR1 is LNHDA and CDR2 SQIVND (reference sequence). The CDR3 length is 13 residues. CDR3 DNA: TGTGCCAGTAGCGCACGGTTGTGGCAGCCCCAGCATTTT. It codes for CASSARLWQPQHF.

The chain joins TRBV2 to TRBJ2-1; D is unresolved. Trimming shortened V by 4 bases and J by 7 bases, and 5 bases separated the two germline ends. This CDR3 spans 11 amino acids. The germline gives CDR1 SNHLY, CDR2 FYNNEI. As DNA, the CDR3 is TGTGCCAGCAGTGGAGTAAATGAGCAGTTCTTC. Translation gives CASSGVNEQFF.

The chain has TRBV6-6 and TRBJ2-5; the D gene is possibly TRBD2 (5 bases). This CDR3 has 13 amino acids. Trimming took off 8 bases at V and 1 base at J, with 11 bases between the two ends. Germline V gene sequence: CDR1 MNHNY, CDR2 SVGAGI (reference sequence). The CDR3 DNA sequence: TGTGCCAGCGGCGGACTGCTCCAAGAGACCCAGTACTTC. This sequence encodes CASGGLLQETQYF.

The chain has TRBV5-1 and TRBJ1-3, with D possibly TRBD1 on 6 matching bases. V was shortened by 0 bases and J by 0 bases, with 7 bases between the two germline ends. The CDR3 is 15 amino acids. The germline V gene has CDR1 SGHRS and CDR2 YFSETQ. In nucleotides, the CDR3 is TGCGCCAGCAGCTTGGGGGGACACTCTGGAAACACCATATATTTT. Encoded protein: CASSLGGHSGNTIYF.

This chain joins TRBV15 and TRBJ1-2; tentatively, D is TRBD1 (6 bases). With 4 bases removed from V and 7 bases from J, the gap between germline ends came to 13 bases. This CDR3 comprises 13 residues. The V gene's germline CDR1 is LNHNV and CDR2 YYDKDF (reference sequence). CDR3 region: CATSKGGAGGYTF. The DNA for the CDR3 is TGTGCCACCAGCAAAGGGGGGGCCGGTGGCTACACCTTC.